This TCR beta chain derives from a study of memory CD8 T cells in hepatitis C reinfection. Turning to the study itself: A positive HCV RNA test after two negatives ≥60 days apart defined reinfection. Between 55 and 20 weeks before reinfection detection, pre-reinfection samples were drawn.

This sample's time point: pre-reinfection, 55 to 20 weeks before reinfection detection. The sorted cells went straight to TCR sequencing with no prior in vitro expansion. People who inject drugs from Montreal's HEPCO study were the donors. At all three reinfection time points, viable CD3+ CD8+ CD45RO- cells from a couple of donors served as controls. V gave up 1 base and J gave up 0 bases; unmatched junction bases: 5. The germline gives CDR1 SEHNR, CDR2 FQNEAQ (reference sequence). The CDR3 sequence is 18 residues long. Using immunoSEQ multiplex PCR, the repertoire was profiled, and TCRdb retains in-frame clones only, with some absent. Of 40,000 to 60,000 clones listed, about nine tenths are singletons.

This receptor was taken from a man younger than 35 with hepatitis C virus infection. Sequenced material: naive CD8+ T cells sorted from blood. The chain joins TRBV7-9 to TRBJ1-5; TRBD1 matches 11 bases. For the CDR3, the DNA is TGTGCCAGCAGCTTAGGGACAGGGGGCGTTTATAGCAATCAGCCCCAGCATTTT. This gives the protein CASSLGTGGVYSNQPQHF. Using reference TRBV7-9 and TRBJ1-5 for the parts outside the CDR3, the full variable domain is DTGVSQNPRHKITKRGQNVTFRCDPISEHNRLYWYRQTLGQGPEFLTYFQNEAQLEKSRLLSDRFSAERPKGSFSTLEIQRTEQGDSAMYLCASSLGTGGVYSNQPQHFGDGTRLSIL.